Listed below are T cell receptor beta chains from one sample, sequenced in a study of early T cells in non-severe SARS-CoV-2 infection. TCRdb used MiXCR to reprocess the 5' RACE reads, holding one entry per CDR3 protein. Of around 35,000 distinct CDR3 sequences in the sample, approximately 5.2% were seen once. Sequenced material: whole blood. Every receptor here comes from an adult who was a healthcare worker with PCR-confirmed SARS-CoV-2 infection or an uninfected control (not recorded which). Both conserved end residues are part of each CDR3. A D gene is named only where the DNA matches it firmly. Size tells how often a clone was seen (once, few, many) or the class of an expanded clone, and some rows leave it out.

v_gene,d_gene,j_gene,abundance,CDR3nt,CDR3aa
TRBV10-3,.,TRBJ2-5,few,TGTGCCATCAGTGAGAGACAGGTCCAAGGGACCCAGTACTTC,CAISERQVQGTQYF
TRBV12-3/TRBV12-4,.,TRBJ2-7,many,TGTGCCAGCACCGGGGACTACGAGCAGTACTTC,CASTGDYEQYF
TRBV21-1,.,TRBJ1-3,few,TGTGCCAGCAGCACGAAGGTGAAGGGAACGCTGCGATCTGGAAACACCATATATTTT,CASSTKVKGTLRSGNTIYF
TRBV30,.,TRBJ1-1,many,TGTGCCTGGAGTGTAATGAGGGTGAACACTGAAGCTTTCTTT,CAWSVMRVNTEAFF
TRBV3-2,.,TRBJ1-1,many,TGTGCCAGCAGACCTAGGCCCAGGCTAGGTAAGGTGAACACTGAAGCTTTCTTT,CASRPRPRLGKVNTEAFF
TRBV2,TRBD2,TRBJ2-2,many,TGTGCCAGCAGTCCTAGCGGGAGGCCCGGCGGGGAGCTGTTTTTT,CASSPSGRPGGELFF
TRBV29-1,.,TRBJ2-1,.,TGCAGCGTTCGCGGACGGAGCAATGAGCAGTTCTTC,CSVRGRSNEQFF
TRBV6-1,TRBD2,TRBJ2-1,few,TGTGCCAGCAACCGACTAGCGGGTACTGGCAATGAGCAGTTCTTC,CASNRLAGTGNEQFF
TRBV5-1,.,TRBJ2-5,few,TGCGCCAGCAGCGGGATAGGGACTGCTTCCCAAGAGACCCAGTACTTC,CASSGIGTASQETQYF
TRBV7-9,.,TRBJ1-1,many,TGTGCCAGCTGCCAGGGACACCTGAACACTGAAGCTTTCTTT,CASCQGHLNTEAFF
TRBV11-2,.,TRBJ2-7,many,TGTGCCAGCAGCCGACAGGACCTAACCTACGAGCAGTACTTC,CASSRQDLTYEQYF
TRBV11-2,TRBD1,TRBJ2-5,many,TGTGCCAGCAGCGTGACAGGGCAGGAGACCCAGTACTTC,CASSVTGQETQYF
TRBV7-6,.,TRBJ2-6,.,TGTGCCAGCAGCTTAGGAGACTCTGGGGCCAACGTCCTGACTTTC,CASSLGDSGANVLTF
TRBV19,.,TRBJ2-2,many,TGTGCCAGTAGCCTCCGGGGGCCCAACACCGGGGAGCTGTTTTTT,CASSLRGPNTGELFF
TRBV7-9,.,TRBJ2-5,few,TGTGCCAGCAGCTTATTGTCCACGGAGACCCAGTACTTC,CASSLLSTETQYF
TRBV19,TRBD1,TRBJ2-3,many,TGTGCCAGTAGTAAACGACAGGGGGCGGTTAGCACAGATACGCAGTATTTT,CASSKRQGAVSTDTQYF
TRBV18,.,TRBJ1-2,many,TGTGCCAGCTCACCACCCCAGGGGCATCTCCATCAGGGCTACACCTTC,CASSPPQGHLHQGYTF
TRBV20-1,TRBD2,TRBJ2-1,many,TGCAGTGCTAGGGCATGGCGGGAGCCGGGTAATGAGCAGTTCTTC,CSARAWREPGNEQFF
TRBV20-1,.,TRBJ2-1,many,TGCAGTGCTAGAGAATGGGGGTACAATGAGCAGTTCTTC,CSAREWGYNEQFF
TRBV7-9,TRBD2,TRBJ2-1,.,TGTGCCAGCAGCGAGACTAGCGGGGTGTACAATGAGCAGTTCTTC,CASSETSGVYNEQFF
TRBV5-6,TRBD2,TRBJ2-1,many,TGTGCCAGCAGATCGAGCGGGAGGTCCGTCAGGGAGCAGTTCTTC,CASRSSGRSVREQFF
TRBV5-1,TRBD1,TRBJ1-6,few,TGCGCCAGCAGCCGGGACAGACTATATTCACCCCTCCACTTT,CASSRDRLYSPLHF
TRBV19,TRBD1,TRBJ1-5,many,TGTGCCAGTGGTGGTTCCCAGCGACAGGGAGATCAGCCCCAGCATTTT,CASGGSQRQGDQPQHF
TRBV5-1,TRBD1,TRBJ2-1,many,TGCGCCAGCACCGAAACAGGGGGTTTCTACAATGAGCAGTTCTTC,CASTETGGFYNEQFF
TRBV6-6,.,TRBJ1-6,few,TGTGCCAGCAGTTACATTGAACCACCCCTCCACTTT,CASSYIEPPLHF
TRBV7-9,.,TRBJ2-3,many,TGTGCCAGCAGCCGACAGATAGAAGATACGCAGTATTTT,CASSRQIEDTQYF
TRBV2,.,TRBJ2-7,many,TGTGCCACCCTCAAGGAAGGAGTTGGCTACGAGCAGTACTTC,CATLKEGVGYEQYF
TRBV3-1,TRBD2,TRBJ2-3,few,TGTGCCAGCAGCCGTCGAGGAGCGGGAGTCCCAGATACGCAGTATTTT,CASSRRGAGVPDTQYF
TRBV6-5,TRBD2,TRBJ2-1,many,TGTGCCAGCAGCCCACTAGCGGGAGGGTTCATTGAGCAGTTCTTC,CASSPLAGGFIEQFF
TRBV12-5,.,TRBJ1-5,many,TGTGCTAGTGGTTTGTCGGGGAGCAATCAGCCCCAGCATTTT,CASGLSGSNQPQHF
TRBV5-1,TRBD1,TRBJ2-1,many,TGCGCCAGCAGCTTAGGGACAGCCGAGTCCTACAATGAGCAGTTCTTC,CASSLGTAESYNEQFF
TRBV9,.,TRBJ2-1,medium-sized,TGTGCCAGCAGCGTAGCCGGGGACACTGAGCAGTTCTTC,CASSVAGDTEQFF
TRBV14,.,TRBJ2-1,.,TGTGCCAGCAGCCCCGACGGCGACAATGAGCAGTTCTTC,CASSPDGDNEQFF
TRBV6-5,.,TRBJ2-1,many,TGTGCCAGCAGTTACTCGAGATCACACAATGAGCAGTTCTTC,CASSYSRSHNEQFF